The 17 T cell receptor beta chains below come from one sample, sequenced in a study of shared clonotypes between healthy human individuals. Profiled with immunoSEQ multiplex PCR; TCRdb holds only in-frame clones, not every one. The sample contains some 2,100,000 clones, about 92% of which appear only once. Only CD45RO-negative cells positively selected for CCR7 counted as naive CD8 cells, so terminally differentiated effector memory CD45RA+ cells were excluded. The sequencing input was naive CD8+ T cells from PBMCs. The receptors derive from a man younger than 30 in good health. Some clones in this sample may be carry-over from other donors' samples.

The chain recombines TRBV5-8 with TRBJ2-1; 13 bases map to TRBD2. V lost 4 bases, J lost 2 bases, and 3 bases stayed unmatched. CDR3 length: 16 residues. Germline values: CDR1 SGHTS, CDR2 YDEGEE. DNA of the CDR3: TGTGCCAGCAGCCCGGGACTAGCGGGGACCTACAATGAGCAGTTCTTC. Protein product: CASSPGLAGTYNEQFF.

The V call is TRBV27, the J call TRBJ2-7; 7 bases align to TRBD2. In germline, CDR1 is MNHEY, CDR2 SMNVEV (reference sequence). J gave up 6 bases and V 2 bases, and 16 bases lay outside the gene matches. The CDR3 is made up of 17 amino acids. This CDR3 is CASSLSGAQAGRGEQYF. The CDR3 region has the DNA TGTGCCAGCAGTTTAAGCGGGGCCCAAGCGGGAAGGGGCGAGCAGTACTTC.

CDR3 residues: CASSEMGRGETQYF. In DNA form, the CDR3 reads TGTGCCAGCAGTGAAATGGGAAGGGGAGAGACCCAGTACTTC. The V and J genes are TRBV2 and TRBJ2-5; perhaps TRBD1 as D (5 bases). Looked up from germline, CDR1 is SNHLY and CDR2 is FYNNEI. The CDR3 extends over 14 amino acids. The V and J ends lost 2 bases and 4 bases respectively, with 11 bases between them.

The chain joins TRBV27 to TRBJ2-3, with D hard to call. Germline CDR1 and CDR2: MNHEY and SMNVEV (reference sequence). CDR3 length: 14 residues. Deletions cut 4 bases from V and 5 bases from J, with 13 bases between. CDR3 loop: CASSSPLGGDTQYF. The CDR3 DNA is TGTGCCAGCAGTTCCCCGCTGGGCGGAGATACGCAGTATTTT.

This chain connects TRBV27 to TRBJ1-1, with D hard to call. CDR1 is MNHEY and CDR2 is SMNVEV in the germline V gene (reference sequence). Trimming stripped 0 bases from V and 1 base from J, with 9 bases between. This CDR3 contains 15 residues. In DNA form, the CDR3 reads TGTGCCAGCAGTTTATCGTGGGGAAAGAACACTGAAGCTTTCTTT. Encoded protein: CASSLSWGKNTEAFF.

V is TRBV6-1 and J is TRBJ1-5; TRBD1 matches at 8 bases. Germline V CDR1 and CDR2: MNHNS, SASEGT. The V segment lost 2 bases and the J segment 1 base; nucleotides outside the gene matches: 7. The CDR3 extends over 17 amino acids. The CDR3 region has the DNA TGTGCCAGCAGTGAACGGACAGGGATTGCGAGCAATCAGCCCCAGCATTTT. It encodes CASSERTGIASNQPQHF.

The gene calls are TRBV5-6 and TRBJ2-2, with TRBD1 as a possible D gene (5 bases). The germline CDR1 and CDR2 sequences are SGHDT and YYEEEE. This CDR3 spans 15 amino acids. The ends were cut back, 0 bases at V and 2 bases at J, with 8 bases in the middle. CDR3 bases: TGTGCCAGCAGCTTGGGGGGCGTCAACACCGGGGAGCTGTTTTTT. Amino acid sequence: CASSLGGVNTGELFF.

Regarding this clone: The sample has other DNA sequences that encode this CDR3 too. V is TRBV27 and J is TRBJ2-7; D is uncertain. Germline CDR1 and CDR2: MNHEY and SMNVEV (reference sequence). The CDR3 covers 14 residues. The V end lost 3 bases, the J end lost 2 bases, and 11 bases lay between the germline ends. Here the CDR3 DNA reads TGTGCCAGCAGTTTGGCAGGCCCAACCTACGAGCAGTACTTC. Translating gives CASSLAGPTYEQYF.

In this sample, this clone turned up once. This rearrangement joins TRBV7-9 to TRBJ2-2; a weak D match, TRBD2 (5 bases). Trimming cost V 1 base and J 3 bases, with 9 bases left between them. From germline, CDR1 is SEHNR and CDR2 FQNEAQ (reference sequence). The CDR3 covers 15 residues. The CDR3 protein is CASSLGTPYTGELFF. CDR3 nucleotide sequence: TGTGCCAGCAGCTTAGGGACTCCGTACACCGGGGAGCTGTTTTTT.

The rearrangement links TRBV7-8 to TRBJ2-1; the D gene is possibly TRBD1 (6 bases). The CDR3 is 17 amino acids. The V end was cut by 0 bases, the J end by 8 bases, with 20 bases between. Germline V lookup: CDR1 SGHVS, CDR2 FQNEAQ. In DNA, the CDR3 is TGTGCCAGCAGCTTAGCGCTATTCGGCAGGGGTGCCGATGAGCAGTTCTTC. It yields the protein CASSLALFGRGADEQFF.

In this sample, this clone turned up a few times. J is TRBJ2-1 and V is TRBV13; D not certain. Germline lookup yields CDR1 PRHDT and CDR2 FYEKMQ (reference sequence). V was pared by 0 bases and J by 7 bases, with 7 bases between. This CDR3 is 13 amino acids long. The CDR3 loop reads CASSLGKTNEQFF. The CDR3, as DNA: TGTGCCAGCAGCTTAGGCAAGACTAATGAGCAGTTCTTC. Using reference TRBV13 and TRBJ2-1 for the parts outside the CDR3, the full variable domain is AAGVIQSPRHLIKEKRETATLKCYPIPRHDTVYWYQQGPGQDPQFLISFYEKMQSDKGSIPDRFSAQQFSDYHSELNMSSLELGDSALYFCASSLGKTNEQFFGPGTRLTVL.

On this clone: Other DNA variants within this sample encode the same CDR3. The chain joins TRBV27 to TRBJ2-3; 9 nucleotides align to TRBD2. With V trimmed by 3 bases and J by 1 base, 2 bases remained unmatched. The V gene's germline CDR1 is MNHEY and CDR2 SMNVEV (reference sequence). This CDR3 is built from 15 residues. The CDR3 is CASSLRTSGTDTQYF. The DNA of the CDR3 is TGTGCCAGCAGTTTGAGGACTAGCGGCACAGATACGCAGTATTTT.

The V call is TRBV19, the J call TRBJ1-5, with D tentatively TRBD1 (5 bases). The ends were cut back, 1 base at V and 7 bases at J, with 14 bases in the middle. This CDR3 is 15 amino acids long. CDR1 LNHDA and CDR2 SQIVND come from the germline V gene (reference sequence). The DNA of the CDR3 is TGTGCCAGTAGTATAGGCCCAGGGTCAGGGCAGCCCCAGCATTTT. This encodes CASSIGPGSGQPQHF. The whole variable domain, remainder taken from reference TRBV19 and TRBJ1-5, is DGGITQSPKYLFRKEGQNVTLSCEQNLNHDAMYWYRQDPGQGLRLIYYSQIVNDFQKGDIAEGYSVSREKKESFPLTVTSAQKNPTAFYLCASSIGPGSGQPQHFGDGTRLSIL.

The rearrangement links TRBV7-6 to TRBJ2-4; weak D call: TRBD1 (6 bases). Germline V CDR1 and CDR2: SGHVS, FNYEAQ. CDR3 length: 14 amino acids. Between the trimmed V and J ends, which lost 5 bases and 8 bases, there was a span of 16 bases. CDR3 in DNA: TGTGCCAGCAGCGAAAGGGGGTCTGTAGACATTCAGTACTTC. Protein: CASSERGSVDIQYF.

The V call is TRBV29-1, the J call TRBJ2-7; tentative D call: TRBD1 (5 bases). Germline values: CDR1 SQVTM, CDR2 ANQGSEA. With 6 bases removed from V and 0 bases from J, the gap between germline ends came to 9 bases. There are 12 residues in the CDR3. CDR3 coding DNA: TGCAGCGTGTTGACAGCCTCCTACGAGCAGTACTTC. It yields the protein CSVLTASYEQYF.

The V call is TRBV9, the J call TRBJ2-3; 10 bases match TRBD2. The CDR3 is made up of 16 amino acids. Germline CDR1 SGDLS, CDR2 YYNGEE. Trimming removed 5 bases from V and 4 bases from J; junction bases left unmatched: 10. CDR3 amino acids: CASRASGRASADTQYF. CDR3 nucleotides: TGTGCCAGCAGGGCAAGCGGGAGGGCTAGCGCAGATACGCAGTATTTT. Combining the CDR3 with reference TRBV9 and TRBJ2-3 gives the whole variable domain DSGVTQTPKHLITATGQRVTLRCSPRSGDLSVYWYQQSLDQGLQFLIQYYNGEERAKGNILERFSAQQFPDLHSELNLSSLELGDSALYFCASRASGRASADTQYFGPGTRLTVL.

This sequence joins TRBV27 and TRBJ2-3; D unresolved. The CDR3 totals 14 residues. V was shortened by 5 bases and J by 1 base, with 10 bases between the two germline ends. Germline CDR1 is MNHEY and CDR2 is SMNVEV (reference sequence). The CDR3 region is CASSPTPGTDTQYF. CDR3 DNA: TGTGCCAGCAGTCCCACTCCTGGCACAGATACGCAGTATTTT.